This note documents a single T cell receptor beta chain sequence. There is no known antigen for this receptor. Base qualities are missing; no much larger clone stands one base away. This sample is drawn from a study of cytomegalovirus exposure and HLA in healthy donors (dated by TCRdb to about 2017). About the study as a whole: In an earlier analysis of approximately 640 of the donors, about 270 Gb of sequence data and roughly 100 million unique TCR beta sequences from roughly 180 million T cells were reported. An early release that covered more than 550 HLA-typed donors contained approximately 300 gigabases of sequencing data and around 85 million unique TCR sequences. Among the roughly 400 genotyped donors, about 85% belonged to the genetic ancestry cluster associated with self-reported Caucasian donors. The study was designed to test whether signatures of past pathogen exposure could be identified by cataloging public T cell receptors. The study profiled the T cell repertoires of more than 500 subjects by immunosequencing and related them to cytomegalovirus serostatus. Along with the approximately 650-subject first cohort, a separate validation cohort of over a hundred different subjects was used. The study combined high-throughput TCR immunosequencing, statistical association of individual TCRs with disease status, and machine learning to predict cytomegalovirus infection status. A later analysis re-analyzed previously published TCR beta repertoires from roughly 630 donors and added high-resolution HLA genotyping to study TCR occurrence patterns. Rather than using new phenotypic data, the later analysis identified candidate immune exposures from TCR beta sequences and from how often those sequences occurred across donors. An earlier analysis of approximately 580 of the donors used high-throughput TCR beta sequencing to judge whether each TCR beta V gene segment behaved as functional or pseudogenic. Donor age, sex, ethnicity and CMV serostatus were compiled together with the repertoire data. In a later genetic analysis, genome-wide SNP genotypes for about three fifths of the roughly 670 donors were used, and that subset was treated as a discovery cohort. Every discovery cohort repertoire had been produced on one sequencing platform. Class I and class II HLA loci were covered by the typing at four-digit resolution. Typing coverage differed by locus: A, B, C, DRB1 and DQB1 were typed in roughly 629-630 donors, DQA1 in about 500, DPA1 in 606, and DPB1 in 400 to 490. Roughly 5 DR-DQ haplotypes were handled as single units for association and clustering, since linkage in the cohort was strong. Among around 400 genotyped donors of the cohort, an average of around 240,000 unique TCR beta nucleotide sequences were sequenced per donor, about a sixth of them non-productive. Study-wide findings and limitations: An earlier analysis of roughly 570 of the donors showed that most TCR beta V segments appeared in productive rearrangements either about 87% or about 30% of the time, which broadly matched IMGT annotations. Correlated functional status among segregating V segments might reflect linkage disequilibrium, but an unknown experimental factor could not be ruled out. Over 15 rarely observed V segments, including chromosome 9 orphons, were excluded from the earlier analysis of a few hundred of the donors because counts were too low. In a later genetic analysis, fewer N-insertions in productive TCRs were reported among donors in an Asian-associated ancestry cluster than the approximately 670-donor mean. Cytomegalovirus status was reported to be diagnosed by the classifier with high specificity and sensitivity in both the original and validation cohorts. A further reported finding was that TCR beta sequences accurately predicted the HLA-A and HLA-B alleles for most subjects in the first cohort. At a false discovery rate of 0.05, a later analysis linked roughly 17,000 TCR beta sequences to specific HLA alleles. The cohort was sequenced for TCR beta chains only, and without alpha or paired-chain data the features that could be detected were limited. Assigning TCR associations to individual alleles was difficult when HLA alleles, especially DR and DQ, strongly co-occurred. HLA typing was unavailable for some donors at each locus, so association tests used only the typed subset. Presence/absence analyses assumed roughly uniform sequencing depth across donors, an assumption that may not hold. A cluster of highly shared sequence variants was judged likely to represent a technical artifact of the sequencing pipeline. Most TCR sequences were seen in very few donors, while some public TCRs were found in many individuals. The only immune exposure information available for the cohort was CMV serostatus. Several of the top co-occurrence clusters appeared to be linked to parvovirus B19, influenza, CMV and Epstein-Barr virus, according to a later analysis. In a later analysis, the rate of TCR association differed among HLA loci, with DRB1 alleles having the most associated TCRs and HLA-C alleles having the fewest. In vitro tests confirmed that a few of the cytomegalovirus-associated TCR beta chains recognize cytomegalovirus antigens. In a later genetic analysis, a missense DCLRE1C variant was associated with V-gene and J-gene trimming of TCR beta chains, and the association was replicated in an independent cohort. A later analysis found that most CMV-associated TCR beta chains appeared HLA-restricted, with HLA associations seemingly driven largely by CMV exposure. It was suggested by the authors that the approach could potentially be generalized to other disease states and immunological phenotypes. In a later analysis, HLA-associated TCR beta chains were found to be more clonally expanded and to have lower generation probabilities than equally common non-associated chains. The study listed around 160 TCR beta chains as associated with cytomegalovirus. Some IMGT-functional V segments, including TRBV6-2 and TRBV6-3, could not be told apart with the 87-base-pair reads, so those segments were excluded.

In total, approximately 610 healthy bone marrow donors made up the cohort. Cohort members were all nominally healthy when sampled, although unrecorded immune exposures were likely present. The donor tested CMV seronegative, placing the donor among the 350 to 400 seronegative members of the cohort. Every donor gave a peripheral blood sample, and the peripheral blood mononuclear cells from that sample were used for TCR beta sequencing. Genomic DNA extraction from the blood cell samples was performed with the Qiagen DNeasy Blood Extraction Kit. Library creation used the immunoSEQ multiplex PCR assay. For the multiplex PCR, a mixture combining 60 forward primers for TCR Vbeta segments and 13 reverse primers for TCR Jbeta segments was used. The CDR3 region of rearranged TCR beta genes was amplified from genomic DNA with a multiplex PCR assay. Amplified TCR beta libraries were sequenced as 87-base-pair reads on the Illumina HiSeq System. Processing in the source paper ran as follows. A later analysis counted around 72 million unique TCR beta chains across the 550 to 800 repertoires, and around 9.9 million of these chains were shared by at least two donors. Raw reads were error-corrected and collapsed into unique sequences by a nearest-neighbor algorithm in which closely related sequences were merged to remove PCR and sequencing errors. V, D and J gene segments were assigned by aligning CDR3 sequences to IMGT reference sequences. Each retained sequence needed at least a six-nucleotide match to both a V gene segment and a J gene segment. Rearrangements were classified as productive when the CDR3 lacked stop codons and remained in frame with V and J, and all other rearrangements were classified as non-productive. CDR3 was defined according to IMGT convention as the region running from the second conserved V-encoded cysteine to the conserved J-encoded phenylalanine. The earlier analysis of 587 of the donors excluded sequences that lacked an unambiguous match to a single V gene segment. In an earlier analysis of several hundred of the donors, V segments were called functional above 56.7% productive rearrangements and were called segregating when the between-donor standard deviation exceeded 5%. To diagnose cytomegalovirus status from the catalog of TCR beta chain sequences, a statistical classification framework was built. In a later analysis, V and J genes were assigned by comparing TCR nucleotide sequences against IMGT/GENE-DB human TR gene sequences. A later analysis assigned CDR3 sequences and most-parsimonious VDJ recombination scenarios with the TCRdist pipeline. In a later analysis, every TCR beta chain was defined by the combination of its CDR3 amino acid sequence and its V-gene family, and reads without a unique V-gene family were dropped. As a way to deal with suspected cross-contamination and a sequencing artifact, a later analysis dropped hundreds of nucleotide sequences that were highly shared and had low generation probability. In a later analysis, a clonal expansion index for each public chain was calculated from normalized within-repertoire ranks of inferred template counts. In a later analysis, generation probabilities were computed using a VDJ recombination model fitted to out-of-frame rearrangements, and the results were checked against IGoR. In a later analysis, TCR-TCR, TCR-HLA and TCR-CMV co-occurrence was scored with hypergeometric tests, and a repertoire-size bias correction was applied to TCR pairs. A later analysis estimated false discovery rates by permuting HLA or CMV assignments 20 times. In a later analysis, co-occurring TCRs were grouped with DBSCAN, and TCRdist sequence similarity was added when clustering was performed within HLA-allele-positive subsets. Repertoires with fewer than 30,000 or more than 120,000 public chains, plus five repertoires with anomalous nucleotide sharing, were excluded from co-occurrence clustering. TCRdb re-hosts the immuneACCESS table, in-frame sequences only. Its copies lack some clones; in the studies checked, an unresolved V gene accounts for under half of them, and the cause for the rest is not known. V, J and clone size reflect that table, while D and trimming were determined from the DNA. The sample profile shows around 99,000 clones; more than 70% of them were found once. The ten largest clones take up 7.5% to 9% of the sample.

The germline V gene provides CDR1 SGHRS and CDR2 YFSETQ. At the junction V is shortened by 0 bases and J by 2 bases, with 11 bases in between. Counted from cysteine to phenylalanine, this CDR3 has 15 amino acids. Of all the DNA, just the CDR3 is kept, 45 bases in frame from base 1. The sequence is built from TRBV5-1 and TRBJ1-1; the D region possibly corresponds to TRBD1 (5 bases align). The sample was PBMCs. The TCR comes from a man aged 25-45 years in good health and CMV-seronegative. The CDR3 has the sequence CASSLATGPNTEAFF. The DNA sequence reads TGCGCCAGCAGCTTGGCCACAGGACCCAACACTGAAGCTTTCTTT.